This paragraph covers one T cell receptor beta chain sequence. As yet, its antigen is unknown. CDR1 is KGHSH and CDR2 is LQKENI in the germline V gene. V was cut by 3 bases and J by 5 bases, with 11 bases left in between. The CDR3 extends over 14 amino acids. This entry comes from a study of T cell responses to AZD1222 COVID-19 vaccine. Study observations and caveats: White British ancestry dominated among donors, who included more females, and clonal diversity was possibly underestimated. Epitopes outside B.1.351 and B.1.1.7 mutated regions reportedly drew nearly half of spike TCRs. None of the repertoires were sampled until the peak T cell response had passed.

This table comes from immunoSEQ multiplex PCR, and its TCRdb copy is limited to in-frame clones, with some not included. The profile covers about 160,000 clones, with 90% to 95% appearing a single time and about 1.1% taken by the ten largest. Pooling of second doses given at about 4 or about 12 weeks was done. This sample comprised peripheral blood, obtained 28 days after the second AZD1222 dose. This receptor was obtained from an adult who received the AZD1222 COVID-19 vaccine. This rearrangement joins TRBV18 to TRBJ1-5, with D tentatively TRBD1 (6 bases). The DNA for the CDR3 is TGTGCCAGCTCACCGGACAGTCGATATCAGCCCCAGCATTTT. Translated: CASSPDSRYQPQHF.